This TCR beta chain stems from a study of T cells in severe cutaneous drug reactions. Study as a whole: Recruitment ran 2011 to 2018 in Taiwan, Thailand and a European registry.

Libraries were made by iRepertoire multiplex PCR with TCR subtype-specific primers for bulk and single-cell sequencing. Primers for V, D and J regions amplified bulk TCR beta libraries. TCRdb re-called the multiplex PCR reads, yielding one record per CDR3 amino acid sequence without DNA. This table lists 9,000 to 13,000 distinct CDR3 sequences. Study findings and constraints: Blister cells averaged around 32% and PBMC approximately 5% TRBV12-4 in carbamazepine-induced Stevens-Johnson syndrome or toxic epidermal necrolysis patients. A public TCRbeta CDR3 appeared in all seven CBZ-SJS/TEN blister samples, averaging roughly 13%.

The donors had carbamazepine-induced Stevens-Johnson syndrome or toxic epidermal necrolysis. A note on this clonotype: Its antigen is not identified.

Looked up from germline, CDR1 is DFQATT and CDR2 is SNEGSKA (reference sequence). This CDR3 has 13 amino acids. The receptor was derived from a human donor with Stevens-Johnson syndrome, a severe cutaneous drug reaction. This sequence joins TRBV20-1 and TRBJ1-1. Sequencing input: cells from a skin blister. CDR3 amino acids: CSATKVINTEAFF.